The 3 T cell receptor beta chains presented below share a single source sample, sequenced in a study of cytotoxic CD8 clonotypes in ibrutinib-treated CLL. Sequenced by immunoSEQ multiplex PCR; TCRdb stores in-frame clones only, minus some. Of more than 110,000 clones listed, approximately 80% are singletons. The sample was PBMCs, taken after 24 months of ibrutinib treatment. These receptors were taken from a human donor with chronic lymphocytic leukemia.

The chain employs TRBV4-2 and TRBJ2-5, with TRBD2 matching over 12 bases. The CDR3 has 18 residues. With 1 base clipped from V and 2 bases from J, the junction kept 8 bases outside the gene matches. Germline assignment: CDR1 LGHNA and CDR2 YNFKEQ. The CDR3 DNA reads TGTGCCAGCAGCCAAGCCCTAGCGGGGGGGCCGGGGCAAGAGACCCAGTACTTC. Its translation is CASSQALAGGPGQETQYF.

The V and J genes are TRBV29-1 and TRBJ1-1; TRBD1 matches at 11 bases. The CDR3 is 13 amino acids. CDR1 and CDR2 from the germline V gene are SQVTM and ANQGSEA. The trim removed 6 bases at V and 5 bases at J, leaving 5 bases unmatched. CDR3 sequence (DNA): TGCAGCGTCCGCGGGACAGGGGGAACTGAAGCTTTCTTT. It encodes CSVRGTGGTEAFF.

The chain recombines TRBV18 with TRBJ2-6, with D perhaps given as TRBD1 or TRBD2 (5 bases each). Per germline, CDR1 KGHSH and CDR2 LQKENI. Trimming removed 3 bases from V and 0 bases from J, with 18 bases in between. This CDR3 is built from 19 residues. CDR3 nucleotides: TGTGCCAGCTCACCTAGAGGGGCGGACCCCATCTCTGGGGCCAACGTCCTGACTTTC. This gives the protein CASSPRGADPISGANVLTF.